This T cell receptor beta chain stems from a study of CXCR3-negative and CXCR3-positive naive CD8 T cells. Study results and caveats: Researchers report that CXCR3-positive naive cells carry more hydrophobic TRB CDR3s than CXCR3-negative naive cells. Diversity ran similarly high across both naive subsets but far lower in memory CD8+ cells. Upon cryopreservation, CXCR3 expression partially decreased, and most assays used fresh PBMCs.

Naivety in CD8+ T cells corresponded to a CD45RO-CCR7+CD27+CD95- phenotype. CDR3 length: 12 residues. The germline V gene has CDR1 SQVTM and CDR2 ANQGSEA. 5' RACE that incorporated UMI labels was used to prepare the TRB cDNA libraries. For each CDR3 protein, TCRdb gives one entry from its re-call of the 5' RACE reads, without DNA. This sample's table has about 120,000 distinct CDR3 sequences. Worth noting for this clonotype: What it binds is not known.

This TCR derives from a human donor in good health. Some clones in this sample may be carry-over from other donors' samples. This chain connects TRBV29-1 to TRBJ1-5; TCRdb lists TRBD1, though no DNA is available to test this call. Sequenced sample: naive CXCR3+ CD8+ T cells from blood. As for subset: CD45RO-CCR7+CD27+CD95- naive CD8+ T cells expressing CXCR3 (TNR3+). The CDR3: CSGGQPEGPQHF.